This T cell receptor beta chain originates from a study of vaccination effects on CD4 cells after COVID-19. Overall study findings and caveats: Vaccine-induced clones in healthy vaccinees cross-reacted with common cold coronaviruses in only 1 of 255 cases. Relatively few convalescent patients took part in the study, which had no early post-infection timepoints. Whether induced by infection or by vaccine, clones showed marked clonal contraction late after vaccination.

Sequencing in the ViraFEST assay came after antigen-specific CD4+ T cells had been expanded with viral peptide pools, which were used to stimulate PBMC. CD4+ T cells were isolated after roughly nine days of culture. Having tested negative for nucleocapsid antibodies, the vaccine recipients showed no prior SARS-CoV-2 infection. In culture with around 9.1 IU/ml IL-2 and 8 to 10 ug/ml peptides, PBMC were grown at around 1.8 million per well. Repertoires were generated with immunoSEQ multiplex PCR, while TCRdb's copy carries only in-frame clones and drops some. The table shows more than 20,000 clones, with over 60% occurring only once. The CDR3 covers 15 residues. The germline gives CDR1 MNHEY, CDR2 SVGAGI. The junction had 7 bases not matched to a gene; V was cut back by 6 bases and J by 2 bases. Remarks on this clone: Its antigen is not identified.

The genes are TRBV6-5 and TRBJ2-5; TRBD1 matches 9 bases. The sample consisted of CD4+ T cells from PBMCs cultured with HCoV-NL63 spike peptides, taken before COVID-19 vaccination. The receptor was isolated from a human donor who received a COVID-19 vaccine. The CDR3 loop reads CASRGGQGGQETQYF. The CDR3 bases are TGTGCCAGCAGAGGGGGACAGGGTGGGCAAGAGACCCAGTACTTC.